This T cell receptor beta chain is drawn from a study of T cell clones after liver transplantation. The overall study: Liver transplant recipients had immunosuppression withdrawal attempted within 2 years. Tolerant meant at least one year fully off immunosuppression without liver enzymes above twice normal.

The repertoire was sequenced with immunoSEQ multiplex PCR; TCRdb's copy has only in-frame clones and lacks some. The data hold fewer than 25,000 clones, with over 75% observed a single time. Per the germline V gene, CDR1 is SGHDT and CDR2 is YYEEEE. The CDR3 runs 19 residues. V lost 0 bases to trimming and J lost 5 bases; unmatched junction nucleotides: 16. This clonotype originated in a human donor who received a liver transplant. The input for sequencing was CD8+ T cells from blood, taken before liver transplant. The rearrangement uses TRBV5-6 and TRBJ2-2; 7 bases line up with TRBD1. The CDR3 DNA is TGTGCCAGCAGCTTGGGGGCAGTCTTCGTACAGGGGCTTACCGGGGAGCTGTTTTTT. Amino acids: CASSLGAVFVQGLTGELFF.